This T cell receptor beta chain was observed in a study of cytomegalovirus exposure and HLA in healthy donors. Per the germline V gene, CDR1 is MNHEY and CDR2 is SVGAGI. The CDR3 is 15 residues long. The V end was cut by 5 bases, the J end by 5 bases, with 19 bases between. Findings and caveats of the study: The authors confirmed in vitro that a few CMV-associated chains were specific for CMV antigens.

Concerning this clone itself: Its cognate antigen is unknown.

The PCR was carried out with 60 Vbeta primers and 13 Jbeta primers. Produced via immunoSEQ multiplex PCR; TCRdb's table is partial and in-frame only. The sample shows around 150,000 clones, 79% of them seen only once. V is TRBV6-5 and J is TRBJ2-7; TRBD1 might be the D (7 bases). Sequenced sample: PBMCs. The sequence derives from a man in his forties in good health and CMV-seronegative. CDR3 sequence: CASSLATGKIHEQYF. CDR3 nucleotides: TGTGCCAGCAGTCTAGCGACAGGGAAAATTCACGAGCAGTACTTC.